This TCR beta chain was captured in a study of T cell clones after liver transplantation. Study-level background: TCRbeta sequencing after a pre-transplant mixed lymphocyte reaction identified graft-donor-reactive clones, later tracked in post-transplant blood. Apart from a few HCV-positive recipients, transplants were for non-autoimmune, non-viral reasons. Study-level findings and limits: Graft donor-reactive T cells possibly entered the graft instead of undergoing deletion. The donor-reactive repertoire was only partly measurable in a couple of subjects, lacking donor cells.

A word on this clone: Its cognate antigen is unknown.

Looked up from germline, CDR1 is SGHDN and CDR2 is FVKESK. V was cut by 4 bases and J by 5 bases, with 6 bases left in between. The length of the CDR3 is 11 residues. Method: immunoSEQ multiplex PCR; TCRdb's copy keeps in-frame clones and lacks some. The sample records tens of thousands of clones, 80% being singletons. This receptor was obtained from a human patient who received a liver transplant. The graft donor may be the source of some T cells. J is TRBJ2-7 and V is TRBV14, with a possible D match to TRBD2 (5 bases). The sample consisted of CD4+ T cells from blood, taken 12 months after liver transplant. In nucleotides, the CDR3 is TGTGCCAGCAGCCTGGGAGACGAGCAGTACTTC. As protein: CASSLGDEQYF.